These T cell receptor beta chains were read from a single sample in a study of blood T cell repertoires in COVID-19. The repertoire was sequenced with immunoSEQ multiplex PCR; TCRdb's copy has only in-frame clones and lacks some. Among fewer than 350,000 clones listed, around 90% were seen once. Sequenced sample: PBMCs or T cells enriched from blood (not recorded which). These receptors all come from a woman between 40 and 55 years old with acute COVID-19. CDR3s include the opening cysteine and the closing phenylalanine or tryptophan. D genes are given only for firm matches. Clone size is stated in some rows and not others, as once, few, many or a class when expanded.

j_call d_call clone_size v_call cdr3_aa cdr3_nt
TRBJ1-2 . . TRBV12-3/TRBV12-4 CASSLEGYGYTF TGTGCCAGCAGTTTGGAGGGGTATGGCTACACCTTC
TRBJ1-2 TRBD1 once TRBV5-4 CASSFPRQGVQGYTF TGTGCCAGCAGCTTTCCGAGACAGGGGGTTCAGGGCTACACCTTC
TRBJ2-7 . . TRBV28 CASSRGIRDWGSYEQYF TGTGCCAGCAGTCGCGGCATTAGGGACTGGGGGTCCTACGAGCAGTACTTC
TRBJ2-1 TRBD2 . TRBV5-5 CASSPTSGGGMAIGQFF TGTGCCAGCAGCCCTACTAGCGGGGGTGGCATGGCAATTGGGCAGTTCTTC
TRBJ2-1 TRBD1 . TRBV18 CASSPQGTGGLNEQFF TGTGCCAGCTCACCCCAGGGGACAGGGGGTCTTAATGAGCAGTTCTTC
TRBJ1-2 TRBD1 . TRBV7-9 CASSGTGTGYGYTF TGTGCCAGCAGCGGAACCGGGACAGGGTACGGCTACACCTTC
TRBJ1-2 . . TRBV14 CASSQAPGYTF TGTGCCAGCAGCCAAGCGCCGGGGTACACCTTC
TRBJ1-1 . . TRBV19 CASRVQQGATEAFF TGTGCCAGTAGAGTCCAACAGGGAGCCACTGAAGCTTTCTTT
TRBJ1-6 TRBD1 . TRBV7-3 CASSSTGGKGSPLHF TGTGCCAGCAGCTCCACAGGGGGCAAAGGTTCACCCCTCCACTTT
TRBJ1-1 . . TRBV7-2 CASSPEPPTGYEAFF TGTGCCAGCAGCCCCGAACCGCCCACGGGTTATGAAGCTTTCTTT
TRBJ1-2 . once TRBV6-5 CASSNQGLSYTF TGTGCCAGCAGTAACCAGGGGTTGAGCTACACCTTC
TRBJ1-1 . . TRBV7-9 CASSLDGRRNTEAFF TGTGCCAGCAGCTTAGACGGGAGGCGGAACACTGAAGCTTTCTTT
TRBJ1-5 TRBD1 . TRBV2 CASSGTGGNSNQPQHF TGTGCCAGCAGTGGGACAGGTGGAAATAGCAATCAGCCCCAGCATTTT
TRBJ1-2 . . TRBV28 CASSFRSGYTF TGTGCCAGCAGTTTTAGAAGTGGCTACACCTTC
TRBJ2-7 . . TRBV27 CASSLGVLDYEQYF TGTGCCAGCAGTTTAGGAGTCCTGGACTACGAGCAGTACTTC
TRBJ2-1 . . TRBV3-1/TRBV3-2 CASSQRYEQFF TGTGCCAGCAGCCAACGGTATGAGCAGTTCTTC
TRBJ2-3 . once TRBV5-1 CASSLVQDTDTQYF TGCGCCAGCAGCTTGGTACAGGACACAGATACGCAGTATTTT
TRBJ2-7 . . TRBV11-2 CASSSQEASYEQYF TGTGCCAGCAGCTCACAAGAGGCGTCCTACGAGCAGTACTTC
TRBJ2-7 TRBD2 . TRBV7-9 CASSSRTRIYEQYF TGTGCCAGCAGCTCTCGGACTAGGATCTACGAGCAGTACTTC
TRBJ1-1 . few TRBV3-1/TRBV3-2 CASSRGLTKNTEAFF TGTGCCAGCAGCCGGGGACTTACCAAGAACACTGAAGCTTTCTTT
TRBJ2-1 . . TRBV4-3 CASSHLGSGVNEQFF TGCGCCAGCAGCCATCTCGGGAGTGGCGTCAATGAGCAGTTCTTC